These 5 T cell receptor beta chains came from one sample sequenced in a study of blood T cell repertoires in COVID-19. Sequencing was performed with immunoSEQ multiplex PCR; in TCRdb, only in-frame clones are kept and a portion is missing. This table holds roughly 180,000 clones, roughly 76% found once. Input material: peripheral blood. The receptor source for this set is a woman in her thirties or forties with COVID-19, enrolled during active disease.

V and J are TRBV7-8 and TRBJ2-5; no clear D gene. The CDR3 runs to 15 residues. The germline V gene has CDR1 SGHVS and CDR2 FQNEAQ. Trimming pared 0 bases from V and 5 bases from J, leaving 13 bases between. This CDR3 reads CASSLATTEVETQYF. In DNA form, the CDR3 reads TGTGCCAGCAGCTTAGCAACTACCGAGGTGGAGACCCAGTACTTC.

This chain connects TRBV28 to TRBJ2-2; D gene ambiguous. Trimming took off 1 base at V and 1 base at J, with 4 bases between the two ends. CDR3 length equals 14 residues. Per the germline V gene, CDR1 is MDHEN and CDR2 is SYDVKM. This CDR3 is CASSLSGNTGELFF. The CDR3 nucleotides read TGTGCCAGCAGTTTATCCGGGAACACCGGGGAGCTGTTTTTT.

The gene calls are TRBV10-1 and TRBJ2-5; 9 bases map to TRBD2. Losses at the gene ends were 6 bases for V and 7 bases for J; bases not matched to a gene: 15. Germline values: CDR1 WNHNN, CDR2 SYGVQD (reference sequence). CDR3 size: 16 residues. CDR3 region: CASSAVTSGPGGTQYF. CDR3 coding DNA: TGCGCCAGCAGCGCCGTGACTAGCGGACCCGGGGGGACCCAGTACTTC.

The rearrangement uses TRBV15 and TRBJ2-5, with 8 nucleotides matching TRBD1. The CDR3 sequence is 15 residues long. The germline gives CDR1 LNHNV, CDR2 YYDKDF (reference sequence). J gave up 5 bases and V 0 bases, and 5 bases lay outside the gene matches. CDR3 nucleotide sequence: TGTGCCACCAGCAGAGACCCAGGGGGCGCGGAGACCCAGTACTTC. This encodes CATSRDPGGAETQYF. The full variable domain, its missing parts supplied by reference TRBV15 and TRBJ2-5, is DAMVIQNPRYQVTQFGKPVTLSCSQTLNHNVMYWYQQKSSQAPKLLFHYYDKDFNNEADTPDNFQSRRPNTSFCFLDIRSPGLGDTAMYLCATSRDPGGAETQYFGPGTRLLVL.

J is TRBJ2-7 and V is TRBV4-2; 11 positions match TRBD2. V shed 2 bases, J shed 7 bases, and the junction held 7 bases outside the gene matches. CDR3 length: 15 amino acids. Germline V lookup: CDR1 LGHNA, CDR2 YNFKEQ. This CDR3 is CASSQPLAGGKEQYF. CDR3 bases: TGTGCCAGCAGCCAACCCTTAGCGGGAGGGAAAGAGCAGTACTTC.